The 5 T cell receptor beta chains given below trace back to one sample, sequenced in a study of blood T cell repertoires in COVID-19. Profiling relied on immunoSEQ multiplex PCR, and the TCRdb table lists in-frame clones only, not all of them. The sample lists 45,000 to 50,000 clones; roughly 77% were seen once. The material sequenced was peripheral blood. The source is a human donor with active or convalescent COVID-19. The donor label of this sample is uncertain.

This chain joins TRBV5-1 and TRBJ2-7, with 11 nucleotides matching TRBD2. The CDR3 covers 15 residues. V lost 4 bases, J lost 13 bases, and 16 bases stayed unmatched. Germline V gene lookup returns CDR1 SGHRS and CDR2 YFSETQ. The CDR3, as DNA: TGCGCCAGCAGCGCGATTAGCGGGAGGGCCTACGAGGCCTACTTC. It yields the protein CASSAISGRAYEAYF.

In this sample, this clone turned up once. The chain carries TRBV30 and TRBJ2-1, with 13 positions matching TRBD2. Unmatched junction bases numbered 20, after V lost 3 bases and J lost 0 bases. The CDR3 has 22 residues. Germline assignment: CDR1 GTSNPN and CDR2 SVGIG (reference sequence). CDR3 sequence reads: CAWSDYHGGTSGKLPSYNEQFF. DNA for the CDR3: TGTGCCTGGAGCGATTATCACGGGGGGACTAGCGGGAAGTTGCCCTCCTACAATGAGCAGTTCTTC.

In its sample, this clone was seen once. V and J are TRBV3-1 (or the pseudogene TRBV3-2) and TRBJ2-3; 7 nucleotides agree with TRBD2. From germline, CDR1 is LGHDT and CDR2 YNNKEL (reference sequence). The V segment lost 9 bases and the J segment 0 bases; nucleotides outside the gene matches: 3. There are 13 residues in the CDR3. The CDR3 coding sequence is TGTGCCAGTCGGGACTACAGCACAGATACGCAGTATTTT. Encoded protein: CASRDYSTDTQYF.

This chain connects TRBV7-3 to TRBJ2-5; D perhaps matches TRBD1 (5 bases). The CDR3 is 14 residues long. Trimming left V 2 bases short and J 2 bases short, with 9 bases between. Germline CDR1 and CDR2: SGHTA and FQGTGA. CDR3 residues: CASSLGADQETQYF. CDR3 DNA: TGTGCCAGCAGCTTAGGGGCAGATCAAGAGACCCAGTACTTC.

This chain links TRBV21-1 with TRBJ1-6; whether TRBD1, the table's D call, matches the DNA was not checked. TRBV21-1 is a recognized pseudogene. The CDR3 extends over 14 amino acids. CDR3 sequence reads: CASSKAGGNSPLHF. The DNA for the CDR3 is TGTGCCAGCAGCAAAGCAGGGGGTAATTCACCCCTCCACTTT.